These 5 T cell receptor beta chains share one sample of origin, sequenced in a study of blood T cells in healthy people across ages. Combining a sample-barcoded 5' primer with a J-beta primer mix, a second PCR ran for roughly 7 to 12 cycles. TCRdb reprocessed the 5' RACE reads with MiXCR, giving one entry per CDR3 protein. The sample carries a few hundred thousand distinct CDR3 sequences, about 52% recorded once. The sample was blood. Receptors originate from a man aged 55 to 70 in good health.

V usage is TRBV20-1 and J usage is TRBJ1-5; D remains unclear. This CDR3 region has 15 residues. Germline assignment: CDR1 DFQATT and CDR2 SNEGSKA (reference sequence). Trimming removed 3 bases from V and 1 base from J, with 13 bases in between. The CDR3 sequence is CSASRFEVSNQPQHF. DNA for the CDR3: TGCAGTGCTAGTAGGTTTGAGGTCAGCAATCAGCCCCAGCATTTT.

The J gene is TRBJ2-1, the V gene TRBV5-5; the match to TRBD2 covers 11 bases. Germline V gene data show CDR1 as SGHKS and CDR2 as YYEKEE (reference sequence). This CDR3 is built from 15 residues. Losses at the gene ends were 4 bases for V and 7 bases for J; bases not matched to a gene: 7. The chain's CDR3 is CASSALAGGRNEQFF. In DNA, the CDR3 is TGTGCCAGCAGCGCCCTAGCGGGGGGTAGGAATGAGCAGTTCTTC.

This clonotype was picked up a small number of times. This rearrangement joins TRBV2 to TRBJ2-5; no definite D call. This CDR3 spans 13 amino acids. Germline-derived CDR1 and CDR2 are SNHLY and FYNNEI. V gave up 5 bases and J gave up 5 bases, with 12 bases separating them. CDR3 amino acids: CASSTGSKETQYF. The CDR3 DNA follows: TGTGCCAGCAGTACTGGAAGTAAGGAGACCCAGTACTTC. Together with reference TRBV2 and TRBJ2-5, the CDR3 gives the full variable domain: EPEVTQTPSHQVTQMGQEVILRCVPISNHLYFYWYRQILGQKVEFLVSFYNNEISEKSEIFDDQFSVERPDGSNFTLKIRSTKLEDSAMYFCASSTGSKETQYFGPGTRLLVL.

The rearrangement joins TRBV25-1 to TRBJ2-5; 10 nucleotides align to TRBD2. The germline V gene has CDR1 MGHDK and CDR2 SYGVNS. This CDR3 comprises 15 residues. With V trimmed by 2 bases and J by 5 bases, 5 bases remained unmatched. The CDR3 sequence: CASSEPAGGPETQYF. In nucleotides, the CDR3 is TGTGCCAGCAGTGAACCAGCGGGAGGGCCGGAGACCCAGTACTTC. The entire variable domain, with the rest obtained from reference TRBV25-1 and TRBJ2-5, is as follows: EADIYQTPRYLVIGTGKKITLECSQTMGHDKMYWYQQDPGMELHLIHYSYGVNSTEKGDLSSESTVSRIRTEHFPLTLESARPSHTSQYLCASSEPAGGPETQYFGPGTRLLVL.

V gene TRBV10-1 combines with J gene TRBJ2-1, with D possibly being TRBD1 or TRBD2 (5 bases each). This CDR3 has 15 amino acids. Germline lookup yields CDR1 WNHNN and CDR2 SYGVQD (reference sequence). V lost 7 bases and J 5 bases, leaving 18 bases between the germline ends. The CDR3: CASTTGPEKNNEQFF. The CDR3 bases are TGCGCCAGCACAACGGGGCCGGAGAAGAACAATGAGCAGTTCTTC.